The sequence of this T cell receptor (beta chain) was determined in a study of metastatic and nonmetastatic thyroid tumors. CDR3 size: 12 residues. Germline loops: CDR1 LGHNA, CDR2 YNFKEQ. V lost 1 base, J lost 7 bases, and 6 bases lay in between. Using MiXCR, TCRdb reanalyzed the PCR reads. The sample consists of about 20,000 clones, around 30% of them appearing once. Nobody among the patients had been given any treatment before thyroid surgery. The receptor was isolated from a female donor with papillary thyroid cancer or a benign thyroid nodule (not recorded which). Some clones in this sample may be carry-over from other donors' samples. Sequenced input: blood. This chain uses TRBV4-2 with TRBJ2-3, with no clear D. DNA for the CDR3: TGTGCCAGCAGCCAAGTTCCCCATACGCAGTATTTT. It yields the protein CASSQVPHTQYF.